This T cell receptor (beta chain) was obtained from a study of regulatory T cells in long-lasting Graves disease (dated by TCRdb to about 2021). For context, the study as a whole: Persistent Graves' disease was defined as antithyroid drug treatment for over 5 years with persistently positive TSH receptor autoantibodies. Peripheral blood TCR sequencing and RNA sequencing compared persistent Graves' disease patients with newly diagnosed Graves' disease patients. Antithyroid drugs had been taken for approximately 10 years on average by persistent Graves' disease patients in the clinical cohort. A total of about 33 samples underwent TCR sequencing, from 13 patients with persistent Graves' disease and 20 patients with newly diagnosed Graves' disease. The study was conducted in China and was registered as a clinical trial. Study-wide conclusions, independent of this receptor: Compared with newly diagnosed patients, patients with persistent Graves' disease had lower TCR Shannon entropy and fewer highly expanded clones, which suggests clonal expansion. A larger number of public clonotypes was shared among persistent patients (approximately 2,600) than among newly diagnosed patients (roughly 1,000). As a limitation, the authors acknowledged that the small sample size may reduce accuracy. TRBV28, TRBJ1-2 and TRBJ2-5 were preferentially used in persistent disease, while TRBV20-1 and TRBJ2-1 were favored in newly diagnosed disease. Only peripheral blood was studied, because thyroid tissue, the primary lesion, was inaccessible. Sequencing and analysis were restricted to the TCR beta chain.

This clonotype was found many times. The clone's antigen remains unknown. There are no base qualities to consult, and no much larger clone falls within one base. Libraries were built with multiplex PCR. TCRdb shows the sequencer as Illumina HiSeq 4000. TCR beta libraries were built with iRepertoire HTBI primers and Arm-PCR amplification of CDR3 regions. Gel purification was performed on PCR products prior to sequencing. The study's processing was this. A total of 62 TRBV and about 13 TRBJ segments were identified across samples and were used for gene usage analysis of CDR3 amino acid clonotypes. COPE and FqMerger were used to merge the filtered high-quality paired reads into contigs. Contigs were aligned with BLAST to IMGT TRBV, TRBD and TRBJ reference genes, and CDR3 was defined per IMGT. Highly expanded clones were defined as clonotypes with a frequency above 0.1%. Repertoire diversity was measured by Shannon entropy, and V-J evenness by the Gini coefficient. Public clonotypes were defined as clonotypes shared by more than one individual. The public sequencing data were trimmed at Q25 with fastp and processed into clonotypes with MiXCR by TCRdb, which kept only in-frame beta chains. Duplicate CDR3 protein sequences are folded into a single record with the most common DNA and genes. The V and J calls shown here were made by TCRdb, not taken from the authors' results. For this sample the table gives roughly 500,000 distinct CDR3 sequences, of which approximately 23% were detected only once. The ten biggest clones cover about an eighth of the sample.

In the paper's terms, the time point label means: persistent/refractory GD, antithyroid drugs over 5 years with positive TRAb. RNA was extracted from PBMCs in TRIzol for both TCR sequencing and RNA sequencing. Graves' disease was diagnosed according to American Thyroid Association guidelines. Recruitment of patients was carried out at an endocrinology department in Xi'an, China. Each patient gave roughly 8.4 milliliters of peripheral blood, collected in an EDTA anticoagulant tube. PBMCs were isolated by Ficoll Paque Plus density gradient separation without further T cell sorting. An Agilent 2100 Bioanalyzer and agarose gel were used to assess RNA quality, and a NanoDrop 2000 was used to measure RNA concentration. Trimmed from V: 6 bases; trimmed from J: 5 bases; junction bases lacking a gene match: 2. The CDR3 has 13 amino acids, counting the end cysteine and phenylalanine. The CDR3 DNA has 39 bases and is translated from base 1. According to the germline V gene, CDR1 reads MNHNS and CDR2 reads SASEGT.

This sample comprised peripheral blood mononuclear cells (PBMCs), obtained when the disease was refractory, from a patient treated with antithyroid drugs. The sequence links TRBV6-1 to TRBJ2-5, with TRBD2 matching 11 junction bases. This sequence was found in a female donor with Graves disease. The nucleotide sequence reads as follows: TGTGCCAGCAGGACTAGCGGGGATGAGACCCAGTACTTC. The encoded protein is CASRTSGDETQYF.